These T cell receptor beta chains were read from a single sample in a study of cytomegalovirus exposure and HLA in healthy donors. Method: immunoSEQ multiplex PCR; TCRdb's copy keeps in-frame clones and lacks some. The sample yields some 180,000 clones, approximately 84% seen once. The sequenced sample was PBMCs. All receptors derive from a girl between 10 and 17 years old in good health and CMV-seropositive. CDR3s include the opening cysteine and the closing phenylalanine or tryptophan. A D gene is named only where the DNA matches it firmly. Rows may omit the clone size; those that give it use once, few, many or a size class.

j_call	v_call	d_call	clone_size	cdr3_aa	cdr3_nt
TRBJ2-7	TRBV19	TRBD2	-	CASSNPGGPPHEQYF	TGTGCCAGTAGTAATCCGGGAGGGCCTCCCCACGAGCAGTACTTC
TRBJ2-7	TRBV18	TRBD1	-	CASSNRDREGEQYF	TGTGCCAGCTCCAACCGGGACAGGGAAGGCGAGCAGTACTTC
TRBJ1-1	TRBV5-8	-	-	CASSLRQGNTEAFF	TGTGCCAGCAGCTTGAGGCAGGGGAACACTGAAGCTTTCTTT
TRBJ2-3	TRBV5-1	TRBD2	few	CASSLYGSGGTDTQYF	TGCGCCAGCAGCTTGTACGGGAGCGGGGGCACAGATACGCAGTATTTT
TRBJ2-1	TRBV28	-	-	CASTLGSDWQEQFF	TGTGCCAGCACCTTAGGATCGGACTGGCAAGAGCAGTTCTTC
TRBJ1-5	TRBV5-5	-	few	CASSLVAGTPQPQHF	TGTGCCAGCAGCTTGGTGGCGGGGACCCCCCAGCCCCAGCATTTT
TRBJ2-7	TRBV5-1	TRBD2	-	CASSLGPLLAGSYEQYF	TGCGCCAGCAGCTTGGGTCCCTTACTAGCGGGCTCCTACGAGCAGTACTTC
TRBJ2-2	TRBV4-3	TRBD2	-	CASSQELTRLGGRDLGELFF	TGCGCCAGCAGCCAAGAACTCACCCGCCTGGGCGGGAGGGACCTCGGGGAGCTGTTTTTT
TRBJ1-2	TRBV29-1	TRBD1	-	CSVTLGQGYGYTF	TGCAGCGTCACCCTCGGACAGGGCTATGGCTACACCTTC
TRBJ2-1	TRBV10-1	TRBD1	-	CASKPGQGYNEQFF	TGCGCCAGCAAGCCGGGACAGGGTTACAATGAGCAGTTCTTC
TRBJ1-2	TRBV15	TRBD1	-	CATSGGQGAVGYTF	TGTGCCACCAGCGGGGGACAGGGGGCTGTTGGCTACACCTTC
TRBJ2-3	TRBV5-4	-	few	CASSGEQGAATQYF	TGTGCCAGCAGCGGGGAACAGGGAGCCGCTACGCAGTATTTT
TRBJ2-3	TRBV7-6	-	-	CASSQTAFRYTDTQYF	TGTGCCAGCAGCCAAACCGCGTTCCGCTACACAGATACGCAGTATTTT
TRBJ1-1	TRBV27	-	-	CASSLWFGLEAFF	TGTGCCAGCAGTTTATGGTTTGGGCTTGAAGCTTTCTTT
TRBJ2-7	TRBV19	TRBD1	once	CASSIVQGAPYEQYF	TGTGCCAGTAGTATAGTCCAGGGGGCCCCCTACGAGCAGTACTTC
TRBJ2-7	TRBV6-5	-	-	CASSWRGGESYEQYF	TGTGCCAGCAGTTGGAGGGGGGGAGAGTCGTACGAGCAGTACTTC
TRBJ2-7	TRBV27	TRBD2	-	CASSLWPAGLYEQYF	TGTGCCAGCAGTTTATGGCCAGCGGGACTATACGAGCAGTACTTC
TRBJ2-7	TRBV19	TRBD1	-	CASSRVTGVEQYF	TGTGCCAGTAGTAGGGTTACAGGGGTCGAGCAGTACTTC
TRBJ1-5	TRBV6-1	-	few	CASSVETYNQPQHF	TGTGCCAGCAGTGTAGAGACTTACAATCAGCCCCAGCATTTT
TRBJ2-1	TRBV5-4	TRBD1	-	CASSTGTGQGIHEQFF	TGTGCCAGCAGTACAGGCACGGGACAGGGGATCCATGAGCAGTTCTTC
TRBJ1-2	TRBV30	-	-	CAWSVEGAGGYTF	TGTGCCTGGAGTGTGGAAGGGGCCGGGGGCTACACCTTC
TRBJ2-7	TRBV5-5	TRBD1	once	CASSLPGQGAYEQYF	TGTGCCAGCAGCTTGCCCGGACAGGGGGCGTACGAGCAGTACTTC
TRBJ1-1	TRBV6-5	TRBD1	-	CASSYSTGEFRAFF	TGTGCCAGCAGTTACTCCACAGGGGAGTTTCGGGCTTTCTTT
TRBJ2-2	TRBV6-5	-	-	CASSYSSGNTGELFF	TGTGCCAGCAGTTACTCTTCGGGGAACACCGGGGAGCTGTTTTTT
TRBJ1-1	TRBV7-3	-	once	CASSLSGHLNTEAFF	TGTGCCAGCAGCTTATCTGGACACCTGAACACTGAAGCTTTCTTT
TRBJ1-2	TRBV5-5	TRBD1	once	CASTLLPRTGGATNYGYTF	TGTGCCAGCACCTTGCTCCCCAGAACAGGGGGCGCGACTAACTATGGCTACACCTTC
TRBJ2-5	TRBV7-9	-	-	CASSLFQGEETQYF	TGTGCCAGCAGCCTCTTTCAGGGTGAGGAGACCCAGTACTTC
TRBJ1-1	TRBV5-1	-	few	CASSLEVGGHTEAFF	TGCGCCAGCAGCTTGGAAGTGGGAGGGCACACTGAAGCTTTCTTT
TRBJ1-4	TRBV5-1	-	few	CASSLTGEKLFF	TGCGCCAGCAGCTTGACAGGGGAAAAACTGTTTTTT
TRBJ1-1	TRBV5-4	TRBD1	-	CASSFGTGGEDTEAFF	TGTGCCAGCAGCTTCGGGACAGGGGGCGAGGACACTGAAGCTTTCTTT
TRBJ2-7	TRBV27	-	-	CASSYLTGGYEQYF	TGTGCCAGCAGTTACCTGACAGGCGGGTACGAGCAGTACTTC
TRBJ2-1	TRBV6-1	TRBD1	once	CASSARTGTGGDRFF	TGTGCCAGCAGTGCCCGGACGGGTACAGGGGGAGACCGTTTCTTC
TRBJ2-7	TRBV29-1	TRBD2	-	CSVSGTTYEQYF	TGCAGCGTTTCCGGGACTACCTACGAGCAGTACTTC
TRBJ2-1	TRBV10-1	TRBD2	-	CASSDSSSGKNNEQFF	TGCGCCAGCAGTGACTCGTCTAGCGGGAAAAACAATGAGCAGTTCTTC
TRBJ2-3	TRBV14	TRBD2	-	CASRPSGGTNTQYF	TGTGCCAGCAGGCCTAGCGGGGGCACAAATACGCAGTATTTT
TRBJ1-4	TRBV7-9	-	-	CASSPLPLYGEKLFF	TGTGCCAGCAGCCCTCTCCCTTTATACGGTGAAAAACTGTTTTTT
TRBJ1-2	TRBV29-1	TRBD1	-	CSVDARTGGGYGYTF	TGCAGCGTTGATGCCCGGACAGGGGGAGGCTATGGCTACACCTTC
TRBJ1-2	TRBV19	TRBD1	few	CASGTGTYGYTF	TGTGCCAGCGGGACAGGGACGTATGGCTACACCTTC
TRBJ2-5	TRBV7-2	TRBD2	-	CASSLWTSAQETQYF	TGTGCCAGCAGCTTATGGACTAGCGCTCAAGAGACCCAGTACTTC
TRBJ2-7	TRBV10-3	-	once	CAISVKAMGGSSYEQYF	TGTGCCATCAGTGTAAAGGCAATGGGAGGCAGCTCCTACGAGCAGTACTTC
TRBJ1-2	TRBV6-5	TRBD1	-	CASSRQGVNYGYTF	TGTGCCAGCAGTCGACAGGGGGTTAACTATGGCTACACCTTC
TRBJ2-6	TRBV2	TRBD1	-	CASRVDRGRTGANVLTF	TGTGCCAGCAGGGTAGACAGGGGGCGCACTGGGGCCAACGTCCTGACTTTC
TRBJ1-1	TRBV19	TRBD1	few	CASSSWTGGDTEAFF	TGTGCCAGTAGTTCCTGGACAGGGGGCGATACTGAAGCTTTCTTT
TRBJ1-4	TRBV10-3	TRBD1	once	CATRGGAGEKLFF	TGTGCCACTAGAGGGGGCGCGGGTGAAAAACTGTTTTTT
TRBJ2-1	TRBV5-4	-	-	CASSPGLPLVKEQFF	TGTGCCAGCAGCCCGGGACTGCCGTTAGTAAAAGAGCAGTTCTTC
TRBJ2-1	TRBV4-3	TRBD2	few	CASSPKLGRDYNEQFF	TGCGCCAGCAGCCCCAAGCTCGGGAGGGATTACAATGAGCAGTTCTTC
TRBJ1-4	TRBV5-3	-	-	CASRSGQPNWKEKLFF	TGTGCCAGCCGGAGCGGGCAGCCAAATTGGAAGGAAAAACTGTTTTTT
TRBJ1-4	TRBV21-1	-	-	CASSNSNPLRVVNEKLFF	TGTGCCAGCAGCAATTCAAACCCCCTCAGGGTGGTAAATGAAAAACTGTTTTTT